A single sample is the source of the 10 T cell receptor beta chains below, sequenced in a study of response to subunit inactivated influenza vaccine. TCRdb reanalysed the RT-PCR reads using MiXCR and keeps one entry per CDR3 protein. This sample has approximately 730,000 distinct CDR3 sequences, with 11% to 15% found just once. The specimen was PBMCs from blood, collected approximately 15 days before vaccination. All receptors derive from a man aged 45-65 years who received an inactivated influenza vaccine.

Ten or more counts support this clonotype. The V call is TRBV6-2 or TRBV6-3, the J call TRBJ2-1; 7 positions agree with TRBD2. Germline trimming cut 5 bases from V and 4 bases from J; bases unmatched to any gene: 8. CDR1 MNHEY and CDR2 SVGEGT come from the germline V gene. CDR3 length equals 15 residues. The CDR3 nucleotides are TGTGCCAGCAGTCCAGGACTAGAATTTTACAATGAGCAGTTCTTC. It encodes CASSPGLEFYNEQFF.

This clonotype was counted only a few times. J is TRBJ2-3 and V is TRBV4-3; TRBD2 matches at 13 bases. This CDR3 has 19 residues. Per the germline V gene, CDR1 is LGHNA and CDR2 is YSLEER. V lost 0 bases and J lost 3; bases outside the gene matches: 9. The CDR3 DNA sequence: TGCGCCAGCAGCCAAGATCCAACTAGCGGGGGGGCCGTAACAGATACGCAGTATTTT. Translation: CASSQDPTSGGAVTDTQYF.

The sample holds many counts of this clonotype. The chain employs TRBV6-5 and TRBJ1-1; D remains unclear. Germline V gives CDR1 MNHEY, CDR2 SVGAGI. The ends were cut back, 2 bases at V and 2 bases at J, with 9 bases in the middle. The CDR3 runs 14 residues. In nucleotides, the CDR3 is TGTGCCAGCAGTTACGGAGGGAGTAACACTGAAGCTTTCTTT. It yields the protein CASSYGGSNTEAFF.

The chain joins TRBV6-5 to TRBJ2-2; tentatively, D is TRBD1 (6 bases). Germline V gene data show CDR1 as MNHEY and CDR2 as SVGAGI. Trimming pared 0 bases from V and 5 bases from J, leaving 7 bases between. CDR3 size: 14 residues. The CDR3 sequence is CASSYSRGTGELFF. The CDR3 DNA reads as TGTGCCAGCAGTTACTCCAGGGGTACCGGGGAGCTGTTTTTT.

This clonotype was found many times. This rearrangement joins TRBV20-1 to TRBJ2-3; TRBD1 matches at 7 bases. Germline trimming cut 3 bases from V and 2 bases from J; bases unmatched to any gene: 5. The CDR3 extends over 14 amino acids. Germline V CDR1 and CDR2: DFQATT, SNEGSKA (reference sequence). The CDR3 nucleotides are TGCAGTGCTAGGGACAGGCGGTACACAGATACGCAGTATTTT. Encoded protein: CSARDRRYTDTQYF.

This clonotype was seen a handful of times. The genes are TRBV20-1 and TRBJ2-1; TRBD1 aligns across 7 bases. V gave up 5 bases and J gave up 1 base; unmatched junction bases: 5. The CDR3 runs to 14 residues. Germline lookup yields CDR1 DFQATT and CDR2 SNEGSKA (reference sequence). The CDR3 bases are TGCAGTGCTTTAAGGGGGCCATCCTACAATGAGCAGTTCTTC. It yields the protein CSALRGPSYNEQFF.

This clonotype was seen a handful of times. DNA for the CDR3: TGTGCCAGCAGTCAAGGGGTAGTTAGCAATCAGCCCCAGCATTTT. This encodes CASSQGVVSNQPQHF. V and J are TRBV27 and TRBJ1-5, with D possibly being TRBD1 (5 bases). This CDR3 region has 15 residues. Between the trimmed V and J ends, which lost 5 bases and 0 bases, there was a span of 11 bases. The germline gives CDR1 MNHEY, CDR2 SMNVEV (reference sequence).

There are a few counts of this clonotype. The chain has TRBV5-1 and TRBJ2-3; the match to TRBD1 covers 12 bases. The trim removed 5 bases at V and 6 bases at J, leaving 7 bases unmatched. The germline gives CDR1 SGHRS, CDR2 YFSETQ. The CDR3 totals 15 residues. The CDR3 spells CASRSGTGGPDTQYF. The CDR3 nucleotides read TGCGCCAGCAGGTCCGGGACAGGGGGCCCTGATACGCAGTATTTT.

This chain uses TRBV5-5 with TRBJ2-1; 9 positions match TRBD2. Germline trimming cut 1 base from V and 3 bases from J; bases unmatched to any gene: 8. CDR3 size: 17 residues. Germline CDR1 SGHKS, CDR2 YYEKEE (reference sequence). The CDR3 DNA reads TGTGCCAGCAGCTTGAAATCAGCGGGAGGAAGCTACAATGAGCAGTTCTTC. Translation: CASSLKSAGGSYNEQFF.

V gene TRBV4-1 combines with J gene TRBJ1-5; the D gene is possibly TRBD1 (5 bases). The CDR3 runs to 14 residues. Germline V gene sequence: CDR1 MGHRA, CDR2 YSYEKL. V shed 2 bases and J shed 3 bases, with 8 bases lying between them. CDR3 region: CASSQRTFNQPQHF. The CDR3 nucleotides read TGCGCCAGCAGCCAACGGACATTCAATCAGCCCCAGCATTTT.